This T cell receptor beta chain was recorded in a study of a mutant IDH1 vaccine in newly diagnosed glioma. The overall study: Vaccinations were initiated 4-6 weeks following radiotherapy alone, or were given together with temozolomide cycles. Treated patients, averaging around 40 years, were 62.5% male and approximately 38% female.

Clones were read by immunoSEQ multiplex PCR, and TCRdb kept only the in-frame ones, dropping some. The sample lists about 50,000 clones; less than 85% were seen once. Time point noted: week 47, end of study. Each vaccine dose was 300 ug of mutant IDH1 20-mer peptide, with topical imiquimod. New WHO grade 3 or 4 astrocytomas that were IDH1-mutant and ATRX-lost had been found in donors. This clone occurred once. Its antigen is currently unknown. This material consisted of PBMCs, taken from a glioma patient whose treatment included an IDH1 peptide vaccine. The clonotype was recovered from a woman in her twenties or thirties with glioma. Some clones in this sample may be carry-over from other donors' samples.

In nucleotides, the CDR3 is TGTGCCAGTAAGAAGCTACCAGGGGTGATGAACACTGAAGCTTTCTTT. Amino acid sequence: CASKKLPGVMNTEAFF. The chain has TRBV19 and TRBJ1-1, with D possibly matching TRBD1 (6 bases). Germline V gene sequence: CDR1 LNHDA, CDR2 SQIVND (reference sequence). Trimming removed 7 bases at V and 0 bases at J, with 18 bases between. This CDR3 region has 16 residues.